This T cell receptor beta chain derives from a study of neurological immune-mediated disorders. The germline V gene encodes CDR1 LGHDT and CDR2 YNNKEL (reference sequence). Unmatched junction bases numbered 7, after V lost 4 bases and J lost 5 bases. This CDR3 is built from 14 residues. As healthy controls, volunteers from a blood bank in Maryland, USA, were used. Synthesis of cDNA was carried out by template-switch 5'RACE. The reaction used 10-nucleotide random UMIs. TCRdb reanalysed the 5' RACE reads using MiXCR and keeps one entry per CDR3 protein. The data hold 77,000 or so distinct CDR3 sequences, with roughly 9.5% observed a single time. This clonotype was seen many times.

The origin of this receptor is a man in his fifties in good health. V usage is TRBV3-1 and J usage is TRBJ2-5; TRBD2 matches 7 bases. The sample taken for sequencing was PBMCs. The CDR3: CASSRGGRLETQYF. The CDR3 region has the DNA TGTGCCAGCAGCCGGGGAGGGAGACTGGAGACCCAGTACTTC.